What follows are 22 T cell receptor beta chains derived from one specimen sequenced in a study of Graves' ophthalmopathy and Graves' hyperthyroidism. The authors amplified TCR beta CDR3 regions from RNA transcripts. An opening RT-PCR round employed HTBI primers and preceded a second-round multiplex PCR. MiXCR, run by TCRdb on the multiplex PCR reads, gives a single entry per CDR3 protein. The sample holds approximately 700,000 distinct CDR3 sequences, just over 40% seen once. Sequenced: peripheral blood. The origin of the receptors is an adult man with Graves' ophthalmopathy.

The CDR3 coding sequence is TGTGCCAGCAGCTTAGGGACTGTAGGGGCAACTAATGAAAAACTGTTTTTT. Translation: CASSLGTVGATNEKLFF. The chain carries TRBV11-1 and TRBJ1-4; possible D gene TRBD1, 5 bases. CDR1 and CDR2 from the germline V gene are SGHAT and FQDESV (reference sequence). CDR3 length: 17 amino acids. Trimming stripped 1 base from V and 0 bases from J, with 12 bases between.

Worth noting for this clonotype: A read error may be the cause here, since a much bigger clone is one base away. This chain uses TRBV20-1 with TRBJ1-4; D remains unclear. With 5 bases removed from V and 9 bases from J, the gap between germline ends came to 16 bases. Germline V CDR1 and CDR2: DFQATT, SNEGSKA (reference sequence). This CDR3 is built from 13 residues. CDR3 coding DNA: TGCAGTGCTGCCCACCCTCAGGCTAAAAAACTGTTTTTT. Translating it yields CSAAHPQAKKLFF.

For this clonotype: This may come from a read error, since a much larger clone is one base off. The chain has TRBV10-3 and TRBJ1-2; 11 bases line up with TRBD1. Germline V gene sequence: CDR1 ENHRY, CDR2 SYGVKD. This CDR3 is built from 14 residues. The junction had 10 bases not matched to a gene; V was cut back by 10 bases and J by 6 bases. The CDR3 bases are TGTGCCAGCAGCTGGGACAGGGGGATTGATGGCTACACCTTC. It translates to CASSWDRGIDGYTF.

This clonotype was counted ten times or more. The CDR3 DNA reads TGTGCCAGCAGTTATCTAGACTCTGGAAACACCATATATTTT. Amino acids: CASSYLDSGNTIYF. V usage is TRBV7-2 and J usage is TRBJ1-3; the D is unclear. Per the germline V gene, CDR1 is SGHTA and CDR2 is FQGNSA. Trimming removed 6 bases from V and 0 bases from J, with 9 bases in between. This CDR3 is built from 14 residues.

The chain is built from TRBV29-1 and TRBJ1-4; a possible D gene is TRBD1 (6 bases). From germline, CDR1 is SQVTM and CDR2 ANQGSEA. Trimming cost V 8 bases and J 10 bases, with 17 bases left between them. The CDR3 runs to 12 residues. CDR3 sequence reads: CSFLQGSGKLFF. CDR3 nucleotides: TGCAGCTTCCTACAGGGTAGTGGAAAACTGTTTTTT.

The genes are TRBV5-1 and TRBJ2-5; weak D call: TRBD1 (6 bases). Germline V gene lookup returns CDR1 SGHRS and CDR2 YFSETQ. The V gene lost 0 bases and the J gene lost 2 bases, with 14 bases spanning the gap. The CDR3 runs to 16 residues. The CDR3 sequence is CASSLETQGPQETQYF. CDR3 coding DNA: TGCGCCAGCAGCTTGGAAACCCAGGGGCCGCAAGAGACCCAGTACTTC.

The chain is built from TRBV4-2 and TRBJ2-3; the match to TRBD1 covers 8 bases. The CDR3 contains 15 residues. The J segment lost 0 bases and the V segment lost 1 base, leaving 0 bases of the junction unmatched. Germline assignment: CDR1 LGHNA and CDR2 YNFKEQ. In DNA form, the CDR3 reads TGTGCCAGCAGCCAAGGACAGGGGAGCACAGATACGCAGTATTTT. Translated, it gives CASSQGQGSTDTQYF.

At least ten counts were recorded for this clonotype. The CDR3 sequence: CATQTPTGGNQPQHF. CDR3 DNA: TGTGCCACCCAAACCCCCACAGGGGGCAATCAGCCCCAGCATTTT. This chain links TRBV19 with TRBJ1-5, with 7 positions matching TRBD1. Germline V CDR1 and CDR2: LNHDA, SQIVND (reference sequence). The CDR3 loop spans 15 amino acids. The junction had 11 bases not matched to a gene; V was cut back by 10 bases and J by 2 bases.

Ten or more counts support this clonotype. CDR3: CASSSDNQPQHF. CDR3 in DNA: TGTGCCAGCAGTTCTGATAATCAGCCCCAGCATTTT. The chain is built from TRBV6-6 and TRBJ1-5; no clear D gene. Germline CDR1 MNHNY, CDR2 SVGAGI (reference sequence). The CDR3 sequence is 12 residues long. Deletions cut 4 bases from V and 4 bases from J, with 5 bases between.

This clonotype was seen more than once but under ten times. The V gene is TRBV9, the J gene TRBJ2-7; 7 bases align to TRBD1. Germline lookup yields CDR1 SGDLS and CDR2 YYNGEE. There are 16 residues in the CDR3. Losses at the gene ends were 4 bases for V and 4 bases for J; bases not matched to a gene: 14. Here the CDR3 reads CASSSRTGEFRYEQYF. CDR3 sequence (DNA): TGTGCCAGCAGCTCGCGAACAGGGGAATTCCGGTACGAGCAGTACTTC.

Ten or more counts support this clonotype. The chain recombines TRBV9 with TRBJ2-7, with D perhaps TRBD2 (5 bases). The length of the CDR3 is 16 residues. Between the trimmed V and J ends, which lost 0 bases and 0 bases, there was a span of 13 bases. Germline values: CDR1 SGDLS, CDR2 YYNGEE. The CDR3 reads CASSVEAAALSYEQYF. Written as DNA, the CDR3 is TGTGCCAGCAGCGTAGAGGCAGCGGCCCTCTCCTACGAGCAGTACTTC. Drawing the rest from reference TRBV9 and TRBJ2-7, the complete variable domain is DSGVTQTPKHLITATGQRVTLRCSPRSGDLSVYWYQQSLDQGLQFLIQYYNGEERAKGNILERFSAQQFPDLHSELNLSSLELGDSALYFCASSVEAAALSYEQYFGPGTRLTVT.

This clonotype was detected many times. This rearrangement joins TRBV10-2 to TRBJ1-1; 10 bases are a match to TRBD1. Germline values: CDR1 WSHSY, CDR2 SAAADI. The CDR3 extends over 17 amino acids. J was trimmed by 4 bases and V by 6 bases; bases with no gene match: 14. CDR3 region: CASSADRGRAWSTEAFF. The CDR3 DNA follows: TGCGCCAGCAGCGCGGACAGGGGGAGAGCATGGAGCACTGAAGCTTTCTTT.

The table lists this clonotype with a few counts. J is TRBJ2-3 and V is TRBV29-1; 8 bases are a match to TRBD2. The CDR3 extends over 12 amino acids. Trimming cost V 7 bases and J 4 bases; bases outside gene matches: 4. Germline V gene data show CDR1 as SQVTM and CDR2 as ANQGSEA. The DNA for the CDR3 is TGCAGCGCCTCGGGGGGGGCAGATACGCAGTATTTT. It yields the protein CSASGGADTQYF.

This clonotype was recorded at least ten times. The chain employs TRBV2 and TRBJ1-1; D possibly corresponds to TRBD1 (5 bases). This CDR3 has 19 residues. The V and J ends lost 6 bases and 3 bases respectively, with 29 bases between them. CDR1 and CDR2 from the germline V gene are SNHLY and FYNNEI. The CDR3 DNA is TGTGCCAGCAGCCGCGTCACCCCAGGGCCCAGCTTACGGCACACTGAAGCTTTCTTT. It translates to CASSRVTPGPSLRHTEAFF.

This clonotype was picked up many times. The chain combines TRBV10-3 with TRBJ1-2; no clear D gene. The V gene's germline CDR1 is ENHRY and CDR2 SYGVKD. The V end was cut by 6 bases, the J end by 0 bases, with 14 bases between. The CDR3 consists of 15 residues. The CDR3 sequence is CAIRMTDDSNYGYTF. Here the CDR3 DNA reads TGTGCCATCAGAATGACGGACGACTCTAACTATGGCTACACCTTC.

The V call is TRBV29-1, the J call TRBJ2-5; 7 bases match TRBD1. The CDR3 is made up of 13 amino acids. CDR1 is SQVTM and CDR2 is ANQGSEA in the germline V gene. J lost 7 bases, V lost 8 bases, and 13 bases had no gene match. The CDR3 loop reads CSLRGQPEGTQYF. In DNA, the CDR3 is TGCAGCTTAAGGGGGCAACCGGAAGGGACCCAGTACTTC.

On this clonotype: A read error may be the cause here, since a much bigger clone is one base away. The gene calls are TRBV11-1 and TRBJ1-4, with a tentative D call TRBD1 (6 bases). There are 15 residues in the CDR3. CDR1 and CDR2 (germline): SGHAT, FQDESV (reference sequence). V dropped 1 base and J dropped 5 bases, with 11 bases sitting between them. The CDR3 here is CASSLGRGWNEKLFF. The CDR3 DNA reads TGTGCCAGCAGCTTAGGCAGGGGTTGGAATGAAAAACTGTTTTTT.

CDR3: CASSSYHEKDTQYF. The CDR3 nucleotides read TGTGCCAGCAGCTCCTACCACGAAAAAGATACGCAGTATTTT. The chain employs TRBV11-1 and TRBJ2-3; unclear D gene. Per the germline V gene, CDR1 is SGHAT and CDR2 is FQDESV (reference sequence). Deletions cut 4 bases from V and 5 bases from J, with 13 bases between. CDR3 length: 14 amino acids.

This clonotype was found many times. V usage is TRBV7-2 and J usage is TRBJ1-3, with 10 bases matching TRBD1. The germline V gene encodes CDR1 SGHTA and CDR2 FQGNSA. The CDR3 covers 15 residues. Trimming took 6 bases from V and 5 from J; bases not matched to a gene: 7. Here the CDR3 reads CASRDPGQGRNTIYF. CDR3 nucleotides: TGTGCCAGCAGAGACCCGGGACAGGGGCGAAACACCATATATTTT.

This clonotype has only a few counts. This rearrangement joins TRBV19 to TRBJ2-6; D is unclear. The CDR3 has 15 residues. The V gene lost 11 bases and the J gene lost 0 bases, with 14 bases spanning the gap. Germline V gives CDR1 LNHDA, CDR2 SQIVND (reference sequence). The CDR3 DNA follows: TGTGCCTGGAGTGTACAATCCTCTGGGGCCAACGTCCTGACTTTC. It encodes CAWSVQSSGANVLTF.

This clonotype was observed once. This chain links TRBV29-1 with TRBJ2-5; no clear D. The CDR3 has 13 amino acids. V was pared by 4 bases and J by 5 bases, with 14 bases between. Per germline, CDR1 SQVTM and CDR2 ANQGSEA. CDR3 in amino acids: CSVAGSIWETQYF. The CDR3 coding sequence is TGCAGCGTTGCCGGGTCCATCTGGGAGACCCAGTACTTC. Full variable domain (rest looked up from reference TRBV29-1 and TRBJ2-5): SAVISQKPSRDICQRGTSLTIQCQVDSQVTMMFWYRQQPGQSLTLIATANQGSEATYESGFVIDKFPISRPNLTFSTLTVSNMSPEDSSIYLCSVAGSIWETQYFGPGTRLLVL.

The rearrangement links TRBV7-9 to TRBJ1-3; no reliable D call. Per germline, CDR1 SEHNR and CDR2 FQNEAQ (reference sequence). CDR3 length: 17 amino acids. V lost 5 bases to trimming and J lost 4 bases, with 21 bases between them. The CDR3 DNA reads TGTGCCAGCAGCCGTTTTGTGGACGGAGTTTTCGGAAACACCATATATTTT. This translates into CASSRFVDGVFGNTIYF.